Each of the 26 T cell receptor beta chains below was sequenced from the same sample in a study of blood T cell repertoires in COVID-19 (dated by TCRdb to about 2020). The library came from the immunoSEQ multiplex PCR assay. TCRdb provides this immuneACCESS table in a form limited to in-frame rearrangements. Some clones are lacking; in checked studies, under half of them reflect an unresolved V gene, and why the rest are absent is not known. Present in this sample are about 100,000 clones, more than 75% of which were seen just once. The ten largest clones capture more than 9% of the sample. The sequenced sample was peripheral blood. These receptor sequences come from a woman aged 30 to 39 with acute or convalescent COVID-19.

The chain has TRBV18 and TRBJ2-2, with D possibly being TRBD1 (6 bases). Trimming removed 6 bases from V and 3 bases from J, with 17 bases in between. This CDR3 has 16 amino acids. Per germline, CDR1 KGHSH and CDR2 LQKENI. CDR3 coding DNA: TGTGCCAGCTCCCTCCAACAGGGTGGAGACACCGGGGAGCTGTTTTTT. Amino acids: CASSLQQGGDTGELFF.

This clone has just one count. The V gene is TRBV7-6, the J gene TRBJ2-1, with D possibly matching TRBD2 (5 bases). This CDR3 has 11 residues. Germline V lookup: CDR1 SGHVS, CDR2 FNYEAQ. Trimming took off 6 bases at V and 9 bases at J, with 9 bases between the two ends. CDR3 protein: CASSPGVEQFF. The CDR3 DNA reads as TGTGCCAGCAGTCCCGGGGTTGAGCAGTTCTTC.

V usage is TRBV28 and J usage is TRBJ1-5; a weak D match, TRBD1 (5 bases). Trimming stripped 6 bases from V and 6 bases from J, with 18 bases between. The CDR3 length is 15 residues. Germline-derived CDR1 and CDR2 are MDHEN and SYDVKM. The CDR3 nucleotides are TGTGCCAGCAGCTCCCCTTTTGGGGCTATTCAGCCCCAGCATTTT. It codes for CASSSPFGAIQPQHF. Supplemented by reference TRBV28 and TRBJ1-5, the full variable domain reads DVKVTQSSRYLVKRTGEKVFLECVQDMDHENMFWYRQDPGLGLRLIYFSYDVKMKEKGDIPEGYSVSREKKERFSLILESASTNQTSMYLCASSSPFGAIQPQHFGDGTRLSIL.

The chain couples TRBV11-2 to TRBJ1-3; D remains ambiguous. This CDR3 region has 13 residues. CDR1 and CDR2 from the germline V gene are SGHAT and FQNNGV. Trimming pared 1 base from V and 3 bases from J, leaving 4 bases between. The CDR3 coding sequence is TGTGCCAGCAGCTTAGCCGGTGGAAACACCATATATTTT. Its protein product is CASSLAGGNTIYF. Full variable domain (outside the CDR3, taken from reference TRBV11-2 and TRBJ1-3): EAGVAQSPRYKIIEKRQSVAFWCNPISGHATLYWYQQILGQGPKLLIQFQNNGVVDDSQLPKDRFSAERLKGVDSTLKIQPAKLEDSAVYLCASSLAGGNTIYFGEGSWLTVV.

The J gene is TRBJ2-7, the V gene TRBV15; TRBD1 might be the D (5 bases). This CDR3 spans 14 amino acids. V was cut by 3 bases and J by 1 base, with 10 bases left in between. Germline-derived CDR1 and CDR2 are LNHNV and YYDKDF (reference sequence). CDR3: CATSSRAGSYEQYF. CDR3 in DNA: TGTGCCACCAGCAGTCGGGCAGGGTCCTACGAGCAGTACTTC.

This sequence joins TRBV7-9 and TRBJ1-4; TRBD1 might be the D (5 bases). This CDR3 has 13 amino acids. CDR1 is SEHNR, CDR2 FQNEAQ, per germline (reference sequence). V was shortened by 3 bases and J by 7 bases, with 9 bases between the two germline ends. The CDR3 nucleotides are TGTGCCAGCAGCTTGGGGGGGAGTGAAAAACTGTTTTTT. This encodes CASSLGGSEKLFF.

The chain couples TRBV18 to TRBJ2-7, with D perhaps TRBD1 (6 bases). Germline CDR1 KGHSH, CDR2 LQKENI. The length of the CDR3 is 14 residues. Trimming took off 3 bases at V and 2 bases at J, with 11 bases between the two ends. CDR3 coding DNA: TGTGCCAGCTCACCGAGGACAGAGACCTACGAGCAGTACTTC. It is translated as CASSPRTETYEQYF.

This clone was counted once. This sequence joins TRBV30 and TRBJ1-2; D remains ambiguous. Trimming took 2 bases from V and 1 from J, leaving 8 bases between them. This CDR3 region has 13 residues. Germline loops: CDR1 GTSNPN, CDR2 SVGIG (reference sequence). The CDR3 sequence is CAWSPGGNYGYTF. As DNA, the CDR3 is TGTGCCTGGAGTCCGGGAGGTAACTATGGCTACACCTTC.

The V and J genes are TRBV6-5 and TRBJ1-5; 10 bases are a match to TRBD1. Losses at the gene ends were 4 bases for V and 6 bases for J; bases not matched to a gene: 3. Germline CDR1 MNHEY, CDR2 SVGAGI. This CDR3 comprises 14 residues. In DNA, the CDR3 is TGTGCCAGCAGTTTCGACAGGGGGCTTCAGCCCCAGCATTTT. It translates to CASSFDRGLQPQHF.

The CDR3: CASSRGQGYEQYF. CDR3 nucleotide sequence: TGTGCCAGCAGCCGGGGACAGGGGTACGAGCAGTACTTC. The chain has TRBV7-6 and TRBJ2-7, with 10 bases fitting TRBD1. The junction had 2 bases not matched to a gene; V was cut back by 5 bases and J by 4 bases. There are 13 residues in the CDR3. CDR1 is SGHVS and CDR2 is FNYEAQ in the germline V gene.

In its sample, this clone was seen once. V and J are TRBV20-1 and TRBJ2-7, with D perhaps matching TRBD2 (6 bases). The CDR3 contains 16 residues. V was pared by 3 bases and J by 0 bases, with 18 bases between. Per the germline V gene, CDR1 is DFQATT and CDR2 is SNEGSKA (reference sequence). The CDR3 loop is CSASLLSGLRSYEQYF. Written as DNA, the CDR3 is TGCAGTGCTAGTCTATTATCGGGACTCCGCTCCTACGAGCAGTACTTC.

The J gene is TRBJ2-7, the V gene TRBV6-5; 11 bases align to TRBD1. CDR3 length equals 15 residues. Trimming removed 8 bases from V and 3 bases from J; junction bases left unmatched: 9. From germline, CDR1 is MNHEY and CDR2 SVGAGI. CDR3 sequence (DNA): TGTGCCAGCCGATCCTGGACAGGGGGCAACTACGAGCAGTACTTC. Its translation: CASRSWTGGNYEQYF.

This clone was observed a handful of times. This sequence joins TRBV5-1 and TRBJ2-7, with D possibly matching TRBD2 (6 bases). This CDR3 has 12 residues. Germline V lookup: CDR1 SGHRS, CDR2 YFSETQ. Trimming cost V 4 bases and J 4 bases, with 9 bases left between them. The CDR3 is CASSGGFYEQYF. The CDR3 DNA reads as TGCGCCAGCAGCGGAGGGTTTTACGAGCAGTACTTC.

The rearrangement uses TRBV28 and TRBJ1-6; 7 bases line up with TRBD1. This CDR3 spans 18 amino acids. With V trimmed by 3 bases and J by 10 bases, 18 bases remained unmatched. Germline assignment: CDR1 MDHEN and CDR2 SYDVKM. The CDR3 nucleotides are TGTGCCAGCAGTTTTATTGGGATACGACAGGGAGAACGATCACCCCTCCACTTT. Translating it yields CASSFIGIRQGERSPLHF.

This chain links TRBV18 with TRBJ1-2, with D possibly matching TRBD1 (5 bases). The V gene's germline CDR1 is KGHSH and CDR2 LQKENI. V lost 4 bases and J lost 4, with 7 bases in between. This CDR3 is 12 amino acids long. CDR3 DNA: TGTGCCAGCTCACTTGACAGCTATGGCTACACCTTC. This gives the protein CASSLDSYGYTF.

The chain links TRBV18 to TRBJ2-7; no reliable D call. V was trimmed by 4 bases and J by 5 bases, leaving 12 bases between them. The CDR3 covers 13 residues. Germline V gene sequence: CDR1 KGHSH, CDR2 LQKENI. CDR3 in amino acids: CASSLNGGDEQYF. CDR3 DNA: TGTGCCAGCTCACTAAACGGTGGAGACGAGCAGTACTTC.

The chain employs TRBV27 and TRBJ2-7, with 13 bases fitting TRBD2. Germline CDR1 is MNHEY and CDR2 is SMNVEV (reference sequence). CDR3 length: 14 amino acids. V trimming: 7 bases; J trimming: 3 bases; junction bases outside the gene matches: 3. Written as DNA, the CDR3 is TGTGCCAGCATCCGGACTAGCGGGGGCTACGAGCAGTACTTC. Translated: CASIRTSGGYEQYF.

The rearrangement joins TRBV28 to TRBJ1-1; D not certain. The CDR3 loop spans 15 amino acids. The V gene's germline CDR1 is MDHEN and CDR2 SYDVKM. The V end lost 4 bases, the J end lost 1 base, and 13 bases lay between the germline ends. The CDR3 sequence: CASSSPVGGNTEAFF. The CDR3 DNA is TGTGCCAGCAGTTCCCCCGTCGGAGGGAACACTGAAGCTTTCTTT.

V usage is TRBV5-8 and J usage is TRBJ2-1; D perhaps matches TRBD2 (6 bases). Germline CDR1 is SGHTS and CDR2 is YDEGEE. The germline V and J ends were trimmed by 3 bases and 8 bases, with 15 bases remaining between them. The CDR3 extends over 14 amino acids. In DNA form, the CDR3 reads TGTGCCAGCAGCTCTACGACTAGTCCCCATGAGCAGTTCTTC. It translates to CASSSTTSPHEQFF.

The genes are TRBV18 and TRBJ1-6, with D possibly matching TRBD1 (6 bases). Trimming removed 3 bases at V and 4 bases at J, with 10 bases between. The CDR3 is 15 amino acids. Germline V gene lookup returns CDR1 KGHSH and CDR2 LQKENI. Here the CDR3 reads CASSPSGQYNSPLHF. CDR3 DNA sequence: TGTGCCAGCTCACCCTCCGGACAGTATAATTCACCCCTCCACTTT.

This sequence joins TRBV5-1 and TRBJ1-1; 9 nucleotides agree with TRBD1. Per germline, CDR1 SGHRS and CDR2 YFSETQ. V shed 4 bases, J shed 9 bases, and the junction held 7 bases outside the gene matches. This CDR3 has 13 amino acids. The DNA for the CDR3 is TGCGCCAGCAGCAAACGGGACAGGGAGAAAGCTTTCTTT. Translating it yields CASSKRDREKAFF.

Only a few counts were recorded for this clone. The rearrangement links TRBV28 to TRBJ1-5; 9 bases line up with TRBD1. Unmatched junction bases numbered 10, after V lost 3 bases and J lost 1 base. Germline CDR1 MDHEN, CDR2 SYDVKM. CDR3 length: 18 amino acids. The CDR3: CASSFLDRGKKSNQPQHF. The DNA of the CDR3 is TGTGCCAGCAGTTTTTTGGACAGGGGTAAGAAGAGCAATCAGCCCCAGCATTTT.

The CDR3 is CASSPTGVTLHF. In DNA form, the CDR3 reads TGTGCCAGCAGTCCCACAGGGGTTACCCTCCACTTT. The J gene is TRBJ1-6, the V gene TRBV27; TRBD1 aligns across 7 bases. Unmatched junction bases numbered 6, after V lost 5 bases and J lost 14 bases. CDR1 and CDR2 from the germline V gene are MNHEY and SMNVEV (reference sequence). The CDR3 sequence is 12 residues long.

The CDR3 region has the DNA TGTGCCAGCAGCGTAACCGGGGACAGGATGGCTTTCTTT. This translates into CASSVTGDRMAFF. V is TRBV9 and J is TRBJ1-1; 8 bases are shared with TRBD1. The CDR3 runs to 13 residues. The V gene end was trimmed by 1 base and the J gene end by 11 bases; junction bases not matched to a gene: 7. Germline assignment: CDR1 SGDLS and CDR2 YYNGEE.

The genes are TRBV24-1 and TRBJ1-1, with D tentatively TRBD1 (5 bases). The V gene's germline CDR1 is KGHDR and CDR2 SFDVKD. Trimming stripped 6 bases from V and 4 bases from J, with 11 bases between. The CDR3 spans 13 residues. DNA for the CDR3: TGTGCCACCAGTTCAGGGCCGACCACTGAAGCTTTCTTT. Its translation: CATSSGPTTEAFF.

The V call is TRBV5-1, the J call TRBJ2-7; 7 nucleotides line up with TRBD1. CDR3 size: 14 residues. Germline values: CDR1 SGHRS, CDR2 YFSETQ. The trim removed 6 bases at V and 1 base at J, leaving 7 bases unmatched. CDR3 residues: CASKEVTGSYEQYF. The CDR3 region has the DNA TGCGCCAGCAAAGAGGTGACAGGGTCCTACGAGCAGTACTTC.